Below, one T cell receptor (beta chain) is given with its context. The source of the sample is a study of blood T cells in healthy people across ages. The authors ran a second PCR of 7 to 11 cycles using a sample-barcoded 5' primer and a J-beta primer mix. Paired-end reads containing CDR3 totaled no fewer than 3 million for each sample. TCRdb reprocessed the 5' RACE reads with MiXCR, giving one entry per CDR3 protein. This table holds roughly 700,000 distinct CDR3 sequences, 45% to 50% found once. The CDR3 sequence is 16 residues long. Trimming took off 4 bases at V and 4 bases at J, with 17 bases between the two ends. CDR1 is MNHEY and CDR2 is SVGAGI in the germline V gene.

This receptor was taken from a woman in her sixties or seventies in good health. Sequencing input: blood. This chain connects TRBV6-5 to TRBJ2-1; no firm D call. For the CDR3, the DNA is TGTGCCAGCAGTTCGACGCCTAGTTTAGGTTACAATGAGCAGTTCTTC. This translates into CASSSTPSLGYNEQFF.